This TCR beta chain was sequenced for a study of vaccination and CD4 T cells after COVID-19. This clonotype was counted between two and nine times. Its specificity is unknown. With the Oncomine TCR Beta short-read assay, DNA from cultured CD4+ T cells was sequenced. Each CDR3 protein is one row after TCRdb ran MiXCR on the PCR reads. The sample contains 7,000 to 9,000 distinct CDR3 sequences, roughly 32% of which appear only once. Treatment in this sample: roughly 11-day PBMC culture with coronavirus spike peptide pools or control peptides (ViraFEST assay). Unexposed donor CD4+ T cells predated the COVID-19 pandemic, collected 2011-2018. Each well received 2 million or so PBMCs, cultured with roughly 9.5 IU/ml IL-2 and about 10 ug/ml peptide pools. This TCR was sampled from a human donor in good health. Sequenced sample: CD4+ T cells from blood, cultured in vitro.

CDR3 sequence reads: CASSVDMNTEAFF. The CDR3 region has the DNA TGCGCCAGCAGCGTAGACATGAACACTGAAGCTTTCTTT. The chain has TRBV5-1 and TRBJ1-1; D call uncertain. Trimming stripped 4 bases from V and 0 bases from J, with 7 bases between. The V gene's germline CDR1 is SGHRS and CDR2 YFSETQ. There are 13 residues in the CDR3.